Included here is one TCR beta chain sequence, with context. What it recognizes is unknown. This CDR3 comprises 13 residues. Trimming left V 5 bases short and J 1 base short, with 8 bases between. Germline V lookup: CDR1 SEHNR, CDR2 FQNEAQ (reference sequence). These data originate in a study of cytomegalovirus exposure and HLA in healthy donors. General study results and limits: As was reported, the classifier diagnosed cytomegalovirus status with high specificity and sensitivity. Rarity marked most TCR sequences, yet some public TCRs occurred in many donors.

Sequencing was performed with immunoSEQ multiplex PCR; in TCRdb, only in-frame clones are kept and a portion is missing. Among 45,000 to 60,000 clones listed, more than 85% were seen once. This clonotype originated in a woman aged 18-35 years in good health and CMV-seronegative. V gene TRBV7-9 combines with J gene TRBJ1-1; possibly TRBD1 for D (6 bases). Sequenced material: PBMCs. The CDR3 reads CASSPTGNTEAFF. The CDR3 DNA reads as TGTGCCAGCAGCCCGACAGGGAACACTGAAGCTTTCTTT.